The 30 T cell receptor beta chains below come from one sample, sequenced in a study of tumor-infiltrating lymphocytes in primary liver carcinoma (dated by TCRdb to about 2017). TCRdb shows the sequencer as Illumina HiSeq 2500. Starting from 450 to 500 ng total RNA, TCRbeta-specific cDNA was produced by reverse transcription with a constant-region primer and ProtoScript II reverse transcriptase. Construction of the TCRbeta libraries relied on three nested rounds of multiplex PCR, following a slightly modified ARM-PCR procedure. Multiplex TRBV1-TRBV30 forward primers and a Cbeta reverse primer were used in the first two PCR rounds, each of which was run for roughly 9 cycles. Using fastp at Q25 and MiXCR, TCRdb reprocessed the public reads and kept productive beta chains. Merged by CDR3 protein, the rows form single entries marked with the most common genes and DNA. The sample profile shows some 180,000 distinct CDR3 sequences; over 50% of them were found once. The ten biggest clones cover 65% to 80% of the sample.

TRIzol reagent was used to extract blood RNA from unsorted whole blood, while the DNeasy Blood & Tissue kit provided the germline DNA. The specimen was peripheral blood. All receptors derive from a middle-aged man with primary liver carcinoma and hepatitis B virus infection.

To note about this clonotype: At one end the junction does not follow the germline gene, possibly because of a read error. The chain carries TRBV11-2 and TRBJ2-1, with D unresolved. Germline V gives CDR1 SGHAT, CDR2 FQNNGV. The CDR3 has 17 amino acids. The CDR3, as DNA: TGTCCCAGCAGCCCTAGTGAGTCCCCTCAGGTTTACAATGAGCAGTTCTTC. Encoded protein: CPSSPSESPQVYNEQFF.

The chain joins TRBV11-2 to TRBJ2-5; D might be TRBD1 (7 bases). This CDR3 spans 15 amino acids. Germline V gene lookup returns CDR1 SGHAT and CDR2 FQNNGV. The V end was cut by 10 bases, the J end by 9 bases, with 27 bases between. CDR3 sequence (DNA): TGTGCCATCAGTCCCGTTAGCCTACCCAGGGGGGCCCAGTACTTC. It translates to CAISPVSLPRGAQYF.

Remarks on this clonotype: The conserved closing phenylalanine or tryptophan is absent in this CDR3, likely reflecting a read error. The chain joins TRBV12-3 or TRBV12-4 to TRBJ2-1; D is unresolved. V was cut by 5 bases and J by 6 bases, with 5 bases left in between. This CDR3 has 11 amino acids. CDR3 in DNA: TGTGCCAGCAGTCCCGGCAATGAGCAGTTCTTA. Amino acids: CASSPGNEQFL.

As regards this clonotype: A much larger clonotype is one base distant, so this may be a read error. The V and J genes are TRBV11-2 and TRBJ2-6; 9 bases are shared with TRBD1. The V gene end was trimmed by 5 bases and the J gene end by 0 bases; junction bases not matched to a gene: 11. This CDR3 is built from 19 residues. The germline V gene has CDR1 SGHAT and CDR2 FQNNGV. CDR3 sequence reads: CASSDGRQGVPSGANVLTF. CDR3 coding DNA: TGTGCCAGCAGCGACGGGAGACAGGGGGTTCCCTCTGGGGCCAACGTCCTGACTTTC.

As for this clonotype: A much larger clone differs from this one at a single base, so this may be a read error. This rearrangement joins TRBV29-1 to TRBJ2-1; D perhaps matches TRBD1 (6 bases). The length of the CDR3 is 14 residues. Deletions cut 8 bases from V and 4 bases from J, with 18 bases between. CDR1 and CDR2 (germline): SQVTM, ANQGSEA. CDR3 coding DNA: TGCAGCTCCCGTGGGACACTGGAATACAATGAGCAGTTCTTC. Residues: CSSRGTLEYNEQFF.

V is TRBV19 and J is TRBJ1-2; perhaps TRBD1 as D (5 bases). V lost 3 bases and J 4 bases, leaving 12 bases between the germline ends. CDR1 and CDR2 (germline): LNHDA, SQIVND (reference sequence). This CDR3 comprises 14 residues. This CDR3 is CASSMAGTPYGYTF. DNA of the CDR3: TGTGCCAGTAGTATGGCAGGGACGCCCTATGGCTACACCTTC.

This clonotype was seen a few times. Possible read error: a much larger clone is one base away. The chain carries TRBV29-1 and TRBJ2-1, with D perhaps matching TRBD2 (6 bases). The germline V gene has CDR1 SQVTM and CDR2 ANQGSEA. This CDR3 is 11 amino acids long. As DNA, the CDR3 is TGCAGCGCCGGGACTTTCAATGAGCAGCTCTTC. Its translation is CSAGTFNEQLF.

As for this clonotype: At one end the junction does not follow the germline gene, possibly because of a read error. This chain links TRBV29-1 with TRBJ2-7; D is possibly TRBD2 (5 bases). This CDR3 is 13 amino acids long. Germline CDR1 is SQVTM and CDR2 is ANQGSEA. CDR3: CGVASGSSYEQYF. DNA of the CDR3: TGCGGCGTTGCGAGCGGCAGCTCCTACGAGCAGTACTTC.

For this clonotype: Likely a read error: the CDR3 ends without its conserved phenylalanine or tryptophan. CDR3 region: CASSDRGAGKLFI. CDR3 DNA sequence: TGTGCCAGCTCGGACAGGGGCGCCGGGAAGCTGTTTATT. This chain joins TRBV6-6 and TRBJ2-2; TRBD1 aligns across 9 bases. Looked up from germline, CDR1 is MNHNY and CDR2 is SVGAGI (reference sequence). The CDR3 length is 13 residues.

This clonotype was picked up a small number of times. The chain couples TRBV10-1 to TRBJ2-7; no clear D. The ends were cut back, 3 bases at V and 2 bases at J, with 11 bases in the middle. This CDR3 is built from 14 residues. Germline CDR1 WNHNN, CDR2 SYGVQD (reference sequence). CDR3 DNA sequence: TGCGCCAGCAGTGAAGCCCTGAGCCCCTACGAGCAGTACTTC. Protein product: CASSEALSPYEQYF.

As concerns this clonotype: This is likely a read error, given that the CDR3 carries no conserved phenylalanine or tryptophan at its end. The V gene is TRBV7-9, the J gene TRBJ2-2; TRBD1 matches at 12 bases. V trimming: 5 bases; J trimming: 6 bases; junction bases outside the gene matches: 13. CDR3 length: 18 amino acids. The germline V gene has CDR1 SEHNR and CDR2 FQNEAQ (reference sequence). The CDR3 DNA sequence: TGTGCCAGCAGCCCGCCCATGGGACAGGGGGCGCAGGCCGGGGAGCTGTTTTAT. It yields the protein CASSPPMGQGAQAGELFY.

This clonotype occurred a few times. This rearrangement joins TRBV4-2 to TRBJ2-1; no clear D gene. V was shortened by 2 bases and J by 5 bases, with 4 bases between the two germline ends. The CDR3 runs to 12 residues. Germline V gives CDR1 LGHNA, CDR2 YNFKEQ. The CDR3 is CASSQFNNEQFF. In DNA, the CDR3 is TGTGCCAGCAGCCAATTTAACAATGAGCAGTTCTTC.

J is TRBJ1-2 and V is TRBV11-2; a possible D gene is TRBD1 (6 bases). Per germline, CDR1 SGHAT and CDR2 FQNNGV. Trimming took 11 bases from V and 7 from J, leaving 23 bases between them. The CDR3 runs 14 residues. CDR3 loop: CAGGLDRGGSGYTF. In DNA, the CDR3 is TGTGCCGGCGGCTTAGATCGCGGGGGCTCTGGCTACACCTTC.

Note on this clonotype: Since a much larger clone is just one base distant, this may be a read error. This chain connects TRBV10-3 to TRBJ2-7, with 8 positions matching TRBD1. The CDR3 contains 14 residues. Germline CDR1 and CDR2: ENHRY and SYGVKD. Trimming removed 1 base from V and 3 bases from J; junction bases left unmatched: 2. The CDR3: CAISEYGQGYEQYF. The CDR3 DNA reads TGTGCCATCAGTGAGTATGGACAGGGCTACGAGCAGTACTTC.

The chain combines TRBV12-2 with TRBJ2-3; TRBD2 is taken as the D call from the table, unchecked against the DNA. TRBV12-2 is recorded as a pseudogene. CDR3 size: 15 residues. CDR3 coding DNA: TGTGCAAGTCGCTTAGTGGCGGGAGAAGAAGATACGCAGTATTTT. Residues: CASRLVAGEEDTQYF.

This clonotype was seen a few times. This chain connects TRBV5-4 to TRBJ2-7; TRBD1 is a possible D gene (5 bases). There are 14 residues in the CDR3. The V end lost 6 bases, the J end lost 6 bases, and 19 bases lay between the germline ends. CDR1 is SGHNT, CDR2 YYREEE, per germline (reference sequence). The chain's CDR3 is CASKLGKGQGEQYF. The CDR3 DNA reads TGTGCCAGCAAATTAGGGAAGGGCCAGGGCGAGCAGTACTTC.

J is TRBJ2-1 and V is TRBV11-2, with D unresolved. Germline V gives CDR1 SGHAT, CDR2 FQNNGV. There are 15 residues in the CDR3. CDR3 sequence: CVNSLASSSYNEQFF. In DNA form, the CDR3 reads TGTGTCAACAGCTTGGCGTCGAGCTCCTACAATGAGCAGTTCTTC.

V gene TRBV12-3 or TRBV12-4 combines with J gene TRBJ1-4; TRBD1 matches at 9 bases. Trimming removed 3 bases from V and 7 bases from J; junction bases left unmatched: 6. CDR3 length: 15 residues. The CDR3 region is CASSLDGTGIEKLFF. In DNA form, the CDR3 reads TGTGCCAGCAGTTTGGACGGGACAGGGATTGAAAAACTGTTTTTT.

This clonotype was observed many times. This CDR3 reads CASSSDGLADPIFDEDTQYF. The CDR3 bases are TGTGCCAGCAGCTCAGACGGACTAGCGGATCCCATCTTTGACGAAGATACGCAGTATTTT. J is TRBJ2-3 and V is TRBV11-2; 10 bases are a match to TRBD2. The CDR3 contains 20 residues. In germline, CDR1 is SGHAT, CDR2 FQNNGV. Unmatched junction bases numbered 21, after V lost 4 bases and J lost 5 bases.

About this clonotype: The conserved final phenylalanine or tryptophan is absent from the CDR3, which likely points to a read error. This chain connects TRBV28 to TRBJ1-2; tentative D call: TRBD1 (5 bases). Germline V CDR1 and CDR2: MDHEN, SYDVKM. The CDR3 contains 17 residues. V was shortened by 6 bases and J by 0 bases, with 20 bases between the two germline ends. The CDR3 DNA is TGTGCCAGCAGGTTAACAGGCGCGACATTATCTAACTATGGCTACACCATC. It encodes CASRLTGATLSNYGYTI.

At least ten counts were recorded for this clonotype. V is TRBV6-5 and J is TRBJ2-7; D unclear. The V end lost 0 bases, the J end lost 4 bases, and 10 bases lay between the germline ends. Germline values: CDR1 MNHEY, CDR2 SVGAGI. The CDR3 is 14 amino acids. The CDR3 coding sequence is TGTGCCAGCAGTTACTCCCCGATGGGGTACGAGCAGTACTTC. This codes for CASSYSPMGYEQYF.

The genes are TRBV28 and TRBJ2-7; the D gene is possibly TRBD1 (5 bases). The CDR3 runs 12 residues. Germline assignment: CDR1 MDHEN and CDR2 SYDVKM. Deletions cut 6 bases from V and 3 bases from J, with 9 bases between. CDR3 DNA: TGTGCCAGCAGCACGACAGTCTACGAGCAGTACTTC. Its translation is CASSTTVYEQYF.

CDR3 DNA sequence: TGTGCCAGCAGCCATTTGGGACTAGCGGGATATCACTTTAACAATGAGCAGTTCTTC. Encoded protein: CASSHLGLAGYHFNNEQFF. The chain joins TRBV4-2 to TRBJ2-1; 13 bases are shared with TRBD2. Germline V CDR1 and CDR2: LGHNA, YNFKEQ. The CDR3 contains 19 residues. The V and J ends lost 3 bases and 5 bases, in that order; junction bases with no gene match: 13.

This chain links TRBV11-3 with TRBJ2-1, with TRBD2 matching over 7 bases. The CDR3 runs 16 residues. Germline assignment: CDR1 SGHNT and CDR2 YENEEA. V shed 2 bases and J 9 bases; nucleotides not matched to a gene: 13. In DNA, the CDR3 is TGTGCCAGCAGCTTATCAGGGACTAACGGGAGTTGTGAGCAGTTCTTC. This gives the protein CASSLSGTNGSCEQFF.

This clonotype was counted only a few times. The CDR3 nucleotides are TGCAGCGTTTGGCAGACCACTGAAGCTTTCTTT. Encoded protein: CSVWQTTEAFF. The chain is built from TRBV29-1 and TRBJ1-1; D is uncertain. The CDR3 is 11 residues long. The germline V gene has CDR1 SQVTM and CDR2 ANQGSEA. Trimming pared 5 bases from V and 4 bases from J, leaving 8 bases between.

The sample holds a few counts of this clonotype. The genes are TRBV29-1 and TRBJ2-1; TRBD2 might be the D (6 bases). V was clipped by 0 bases and J by 2 bases, with 11 bases between them. The CDR3 spans 15 residues. Germline V gene lookup returns CDR1 SQVTM and CDR2 ANQGSEA. The CDR3 region is CSVEDPGSAYNEQFF. For the CDR3, the DNA is TGCAGCGTTGAAGATCCCGGGAGCGCCTACAATGAGCAGTTCTTC.

This clonotype was recorded at least ten times. The chain links TRBV11-2 to TRBJ2-3; weak D call: TRBD1 (5 bases). The CDR3 is made up of 15 amino acids. Germline lookup yields CDR1 SGHAT and CDR2 FQNNGV. V lost 7 bases and J lost 6, with 20 bases in between. DNA of the CDR3: TGTGCCAGCATGTCTAGGGGTTTAGAGTTGGATACGCAGTATTTT. Translation: CASMSRGLELDTQYF.

Here the CDR3 DNA reads TGTGCCAGCAGCCAAGAAACAGCGGGAGGGCCGCGGGAGCAGTACTTC. This gives the protein CASSQETAGGPREQYF. The chain joins TRBV4-2 to TRBJ2-7; 10 nucleotides align to TRBD2. This CDR3 region has 16 residues. J lost 7 bases, V lost 0 bases, and 9 bases had no gene match. Germline lookup yields CDR1 LGHNA and CDR2 YNFKEQ.

The CDR3 sequence is CASSFGQGDGYTF. The CDR3 nucleotides read TGTGCCAGCAGCTTCGGACAGGGCGACGGCTACACCTTC. This chain uses TRBV28 with TRBJ1-2, with 8 bases that match TRBD1. CDR3 length: 13 residues. Trimming cost V 6 bases and J 8 bases; bases outside gene matches: 8. Germline V lookup: CDR1 MDHEN, CDR2 SYDVKM.

V gene TRBV5-4 combines with J gene TRBJ1-1; 8 bases line up with TRBD1. CDR3 length: 15 amino acids. The germline gives CDR1 SGHNT, CDR2 YYREEE (reference sequence). V was pared by 7 bases and J by 6 bases, with 14 bases of the junction left unmatched. CDR3 residues: CASGSKGRGLSEAFF. The CDR3 DNA reads as TGTGCCAGCGGCTCCAAGGGCAGGGGGCTGTCTGAAGCTTTCTTT.